This TCR beta chain was obtained from a study of PD-1 blockade in mismatch repair-deficient tumors. The wider study: All were previously treated, progressing patients with 12 mismatch repair-deficient cancer types. Points from the study as a whole: After pembrolizumab, tumor-resident clones rose rapidly, then generally contracted before radiologic responses.

With regard to this clone: Antigen specificity is unknown.

This table comes from immunoSEQ multiplex PCR, and its TCRdb copy is limited to in-frame clones, with some not included. The table includes 100,000 to 150,000 clones, 85% to 90% detected once. CDR1 SGHTS and CDR2 YDEGEE come from the germline V gene. This CDR3 spans 13 amino acids. Between the trimmed V and J ends, which lost 0 bases and 5 bases, there was a span of 8 bases. J is TRBJ1-1 and V is TRBV5-8; TRBD1 might be the D (5 bases). The receptor's source is an adult with mismatch repair-deficient cancer. The source material was peripheral blood, sampled 44 weeks after starting pembrolizumab. The CDR3 spells CASSLEGRTEAFF. CDR3 in DNA: TGTGCCAGCAGCTTGGAGGGGCGGACTGAAGCTTTCTTT.